The 27 T cell receptor beta chains below come from one sample, sequenced in a study of shared clonotypes between healthy human individuals. Clones were read by immunoSEQ multiplex PCR, and TCRdb kept only the in-frame ones, dropping some. The sample includes about 2 million clones, 95% of them seen just once. The specimen sequenced was naive CD4+ T cells sorted from blood. Subset indicated: CD45RA+ positively selected. The receptors stem from a man between 18 and 29 years old in good health.

The rearrangement uses TRBV7-2 and TRBJ1-3; D is ambiguous. Germline CDR1 reads SGHTA; CDR2 reads FQGNSA. The CDR3 has 15 amino acids. V shed 3 bases and J shed 1 base, with 10 bases lying between them. The CDR3 sequence: CASSFGPASGNTIYF. The CDR3 DNA reads TGTGCCAGCAGCTTCGGACCCGCTTCTGGAAACACCATATATTTT.

The chain links TRBV7-9 to TRBJ2-5, with D perhaps TRBD2 (6 bases). Trimming cost V 5 bases and J 4 bases, with 11 bases left between them. Germline assignment: CDR1 SEHNR and CDR2 FQNEAQ (reference sequence). The CDR3 totals 13 residues. CDR3 in DNA: TGTGCCAGCAGCCAACGGACTACAGAGACCCAGTACTTC. The encoded protein is CASSQRTTETQYF.

Only one count was recorded for this clone. The chain uses TRBV7-9 and TRBJ1-1; TRBD1 aligns across 10 bases. The CDR3 sequence is 15 residues long. Germline V lookup: CDR1 SEHNR, CDR2 FQNEAQ (reference sequence). J gave up 5 bases and V 5 bases, and 8 bases lay outside the gene matches. Written as DNA, the CDR3 is TGTGCCAGCAGCGTGTTGACAGGGGGCCGGACTGAAGCTTTCTTT. Protein product: CASSVLTGGRTEAFF.

CDR3 sequence: CASQNRVNYGYTF. CDR3 bases: TGTGCCAGTCAAAACAGGGTAAACTATGGCTACACCTTC. The rearrangement links TRBV19 to TRBJ1-2, with a weak D call TRBD1 (6 bases). The CDR3 totals 13 residues. The V gene lost 8 bases and the J gene lost 2 bases, with 12 bases spanning the gap. Germline CDR1 reads LNHDA; CDR2 reads SQIVND (reference sequence).

The rearrangement joins TRBV4-1 to TRBJ2-3; 12 bases are a match to TRBD2. Trimming cost V 4 bases and J 5 bases; bases outside gene matches: 10. The CDR3 totals 17 residues. Germline V gives CDR1 MGHRA, CDR2 YSYEKL. CDR3 bases: TGCGCCAGCAGCCTATTCGCTAGCGGGGGGGCCGAAGATACGCAGTATTTT. This encodes CASSLFASGGAEDTQYF.

This clone was seen only once. The rearrangement links TRBV5-4 to TRBJ2-2, with 14 bases lining up with TRBD2. The CDR3 loop spans 17 amino acids. In germline, CDR1 is SGHNT, CDR2 YYREEE (reference sequence). J lost 2 bases, V lost 4 bases, and 4 bases had no gene match. The CDR3 reads CASSTGLAGGNTGELFF. In DNA, the CDR3 is TGTGCCAGCAGCACTGGACTAGCGGGGGGTAACACCGGGGAGCTGTTTTTT.

On this clone: The sample has other DNA sequences that encode this CDR3 too. The J gene is TRBJ2-3, the V gene TRBV18, with 8 bases fitting TRBD1. The CDR3 has 14 residues. V lost 4 bases to trimming and J lost 3 bases; unmatched junction nucleotides: 3. Germline V gene lookup returns CDR1 KGHSH and CDR2 LQKENI. The CDR3 loop reads CASSLGQGTDTQYF. Written as DNA, the CDR3 is TGTGCCAGCTCACTCGGACAGGGAACAGATACGCAGTATTTT.

This chain joins TRBV29-1 and TRBJ2-5; 10 bases map to TRBD1. The CDR3 is 16 residues long. CDR1 SQVTM and CDR2 ANQGSEA come from the germline V gene. Trimming at V came to 4 bases and at J to 5 bases, leaving 13 bases not matched to a gene. In DNA, the CDR3 is TGCAGCGTTGTACTCAGCCCGGACAGGGGGAGGGAGACCCAGTACTTC. Translation gives CSVVLSPDRGRETQYF.

The rearrangement joins TRBV6-6 to TRBJ1-5; unclear D gene. V was cut by 6 bases and J by 7 bases, with 16 bases left in between. Germline values: CDR1 MNHNY, CDR2 SVGAGI (reference sequence). The CDR3 runs 14 residues. The CDR3 nucleotides are TGTGCCAGCAGCCGACTTCTCGCCGGGCAGCCCCAGCATTTT. It codes for CASSRLLAGQPQHF.

V gene TRBV7-9 combines with J gene TRBJ2-7; 10 bases align to TRBD1. Germline V gene sequence: CDR1 SEHNR, CDR2 FQNEAQ (reference sequence). The CDR3 runs 17 residues. V trimming: 1 base; J trimming: 5 bases; junction bases outside the gene matches: 11. Here the CDR3 DNA reads TGTGCCAGCAGCTTAGGGGACAGGGGAGGATGGCACGACGAGCAGTACTTC. Protein sequence: CASSLGDRGGWHDEQYF.

This chain joins TRBV5-1 and TRBJ2-3; tentatively, D is TRBD1 (5 bases). Trimming cost V 7 bases and J 4 bases, with 16 bases left between them. Per the germline V gene, CDR1 is SGHRS and CDR2 is YFSETQ. The CDR3 has 14 amino acids. CDR3 in amino acids: CASGRAGSSDTQYF. CDR3 sequence (DNA): TGCGCCAGCGGTCGGGCAGGGTCGTCAGATACGCAGTATTTT. The full variable domain, in which reference TRBV5-1 and TRBJ2-3 provide the parts outside the CDR3, is KAGVTQTPRYLIKTRGQQVTLSCSPISGHRSVSWYQQTPGQGLQFLFEYFSETQRNKGNFPGRFSGRQFSNSRSEMNVSTLELGDSALYLCASGRAGSSDTQYFGPGTRLTVL.

This clone was picked up one time. The chain recombines TRBV10-3 with TRBJ1-1; a possible D gene is TRBD1 (5 bases). This CDR3 contains 13 residues. The V end was cut by 10 bases, the J end by 0 bases, with 12 bases between. Germline V CDR1 and CDR2: ENHRY, SYGVKD. Here the CDR3 DNA reads TGTGCCAGCAAGCGGGGGATGAACACTGAAGCTTTCTTT. It specifies CASKRGMNTEAFF.

The chain links TRBV18 to TRBJ2-7; unclear D gene. The CDR3 is 14 residues long. The germline V gene encodes CDR1 KGHSH and CDR2 LQKENI. The V and J ends lost 3 bases and 6 bases respectively, with 15 bases between them. The CDR3 bases are TGTGCCAGCTCACCCGATCAAAAGGGTGGCGAGCAGTACTTC. It encodes CASSPDQKGGEQYF.

The chain joins TRBV18 to TRBJ2-2; D is perhaps TRBD1 (5 bases). Trimming removed 3 bases from V and 2 bases from J, with 13 bases in between. The CDR3 runs to 16 residues. Looked up from germline, CDR1 is KGHSH and CDR2 is LQKENI. CDR3 in DNA: TGTGCCAGCTCACCCAGGACAAACTATAACACCGGGGAGCTGTTTTTT. Its translation is CASSPRTNYNTGELFF. The full variable domain, its missing parts supplied by reference TRBV18 and TRBJ2-2, is NAGVMQNPRHLVRRRGQEARLRCSPMKGHSHVYWYRQLPEEGLKFMVYLQKENIIDESGMPKERFSAEFPKEGPSILRIQQVVRGDSAAYFCASSPRTNYNTGELFFGEGSRLTVL.

This chain uses TRBV7-2 with TRBJ2-7, with 8 bases aligning to TRBD2. This CDR3 contains 14 residues. V dropped 4 bases and J dropped 5; count of bases not matched to a gene: 7. The germline V gene has CDR1 SGHTA and CDR2 FQGNSA. For the CDR3, the DNA is TGTGCCAGCAGCTCGGGACTAGGTTATAACGAGCAGTACTTC. Its translation: CASSSGLGYNEQYF.

The chain has TRBV7-6 and TRBJ1-6; no clear D gene. The CDR3 loop spans 13 amino acids. V shed 5 bases and J shed 7 bases, with 9 bases lying between them. Germline assignment: CDR1 SGHVS and CDR2 FNYEAQ. CDR3 coding DNA: TGTGCCAGCAGCGCAACCAGGAATTCACCCCTCCACTTT. It yields the protein CASSATRNSPLHF.

The chain links TRBV6-6 to TRBJ1-4; TRBD1 is a possible D gene (6 bases). Looked up from germline, CDR1 is MNHNY and CDR2 is SVGAGI (reference sequence). V gave up 8 bases and J gave up 8 bases, with 15 bases separating them. This CDR3 region has 13 residues. Written as DNA, the CDR3 is TGTGCCAGCCTAGGGGGGGATTGGGAAAAACTGTTTTTT. It yields the protein CASLGGDWEKLFF.

The rearrangement uses TRBV9 and TRBJ1-2; 8 bases are a match to TRBD1. J lost 8 bases, V lost 0 bases, and 6 bases had no gene match. This CDR3 has 14 amino acids. Looked up from germline, CDR1 is SGDLS and CDR2 is YYNGEE. The CDR3 DNA is TGTGCCAGCAGCGTAGAAGCAGGGGGCTTGGGCTACACCTTC. Amino acids: CASSVEAGGLGYTF.

The V and J genes are TRBV23-1 and TRBJ2-1; D not resolved. TRBV23-1 is given ORF status, its function remaining uncertain. V lost 3 bases and J 3 bases, leaving 15 bases between the germline ends. This CDR3 is 16 amino acids long. CDR3 region: CASSHPRQSFYNEQFF. CDR3 nucleotide sequence: TGCGCCAGCAGTCACCCGCGGCAATCCTTCTACAATGAGCAGTTCTTC.

This chain links TRBV4-1 with TRBJ2-1; 12 nucleotides agree with TRBD1. The V and J ends lost 4 bases and 8 bases, in that order; junction bases with no gene match: 6. Germline V gene lookup returns CDR1 MGHRA and CDR2 YSYEKL. This CDR3 is built from 15 residues. CDR3 DNA: TGCGCCAGCAGCCCCGGGACAGGGGGCTTCTATGAGCAGTTCTTC. It specifies CASSPGTGGFYEQFF.

This clone was observed a handful of times. This rearrangement joins TRBV7-9 to TRBJ1-5, with TRBD1 matching 8 bases. After removal of 5 bases from V and 4 bases from J, the junction contained 7 bases not matched to a gene. Germline-derived CDR1 and CDR2 are SEHNR and FQNEAQ (reference sequence). This CDR3 has 15 amino acids. The CDR3 loop is CASSPGQGANQPQHF. In DNA form, the CDR3 reads TGTGCCAGCAGCCCAGGACAGGGAGCGAATCAGCCCCAGCATTTT.

The J gene is TRBJ2-1, the V gene TRBV6-5; 8 nucleotides match TRBD2. The V and J ends lost 2 bases and 12 bases, in that order; junction bases with no gene match: 9. The CDR3 sequence is 14 residues long. CDR1 is MNHEY, CDR2 SVGAGI, per germline. The CDR3 protein is CASSYPPAGGWQFF. The CDR3 nucleotides are TGTGCCAGCAGTTACCCTCCGGCGGGGGGCTGGCAGTTCTTC.

In this sample, this clone turned up once. The chain employs TRBV7-6 and TRBJ1-5, with no clear D. The CDR3 covers 14 residues. V was clipped by 1 base and J by 5 bases, with 9 bases between them. CDR1 and CDR2 from the germline V gene are SGHVS and FNYEAQ. The CDR3 loop is CASSLVPGDQPQHF. Here the CDR3 DNA reads TGTGCCAGCAGCTTAGTGCCCGGGGATCAGCCCCAGCATTTT.

The gene calls are TRBV28 and TRBJ1-6; D possibly corresponds to TRBD1 (5 bases). V dropped 6 bases and J dropped 0 bases, with 6 bases sitting between them. CDR3 length: 14 amino acids. The germline V gene has CDR1 MDHEN and CDR2 SYDVKM. CDR3: CASSDSSYNSPLHF. In DNA form, the CDR3 reads TGTGCCAGCAGCGACAGCTCCTATAATTCACCCCTCCACTTT.

About this clone itself: Other DNA sequences in this sample translate to the same CDR3. V usage is TRBV9 and J usage is TRBJ1-6; D gene ambiguous. The germline gives CDR1 SGDLS, CDR2 YYNGEE. The CDR3 is 14 amino acids. V lost 0 bases and J lost 5, with 6 bases in between. The CDR3 bases are TGTGCCAGCAGCGTAGCTCGCAATAATTCACCCCTCCACTTT. This codes for CASSVARNNSPLHF.

This clone was detected ten times or more. The V gene is TRBV2, the J gene TRBJ2-2, with D unclear. V lost 8 bases and J 1 base, leaving 8 bases between the germline ends. In germline, CDR1 is SNHLY, CDR2 FYNNEI. The CDR3 contains 13 residues. This CDR3 reads CASVAQNTGELFF. DNA of the CDR3: TGTGCCAGCGTGGCCCAGAACACCGGGGAGCTGTTTTTT.

As regards this clone: The sample has other DNA sequences that encode this CDR3 too. The chain is built from TRBV5-1 and TRBJ1-4, with 9 bases identical to TRBD1. V lost 3 bases to trimming and J lost 7 bases; unmatched junction nucleotides: 7. CDR1 is SGHRS, CDR2 YFSETQ, per germline. This CDR3 is built from 15 residues. The CDR3, as DNA: TGCGCCAGCAGCTCAACAGGGGGCGCCGGTGAAAAACTGTTTTTT. Translation gives CASSSTGGAGEKLFF.